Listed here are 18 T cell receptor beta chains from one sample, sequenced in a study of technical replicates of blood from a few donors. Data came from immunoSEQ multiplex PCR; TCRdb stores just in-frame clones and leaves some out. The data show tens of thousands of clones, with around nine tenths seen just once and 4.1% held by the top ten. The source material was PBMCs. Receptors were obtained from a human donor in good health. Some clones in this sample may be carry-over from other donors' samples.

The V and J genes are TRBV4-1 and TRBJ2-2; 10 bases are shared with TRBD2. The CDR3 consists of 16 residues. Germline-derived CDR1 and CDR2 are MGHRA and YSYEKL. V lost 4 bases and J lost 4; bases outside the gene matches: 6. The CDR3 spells CASSPLAGDGTGELFF. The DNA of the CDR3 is TGCGCCAGCAGCCCGCTAGCGGGAGATGGCACCGGGGAGCTGTTTTTT.

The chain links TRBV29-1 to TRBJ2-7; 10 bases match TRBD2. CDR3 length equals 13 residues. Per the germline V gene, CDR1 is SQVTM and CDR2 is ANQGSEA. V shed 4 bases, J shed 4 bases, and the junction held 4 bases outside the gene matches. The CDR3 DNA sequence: TGCAGCGTTGGTTCTAGCGGGAGTTACGAGCAGTACTTC. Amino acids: CSVGSSGSYEQYF.

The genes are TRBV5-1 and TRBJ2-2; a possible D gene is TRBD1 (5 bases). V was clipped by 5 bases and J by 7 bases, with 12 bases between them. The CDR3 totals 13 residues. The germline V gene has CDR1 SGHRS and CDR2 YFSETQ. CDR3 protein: CASSVWGFGELFF. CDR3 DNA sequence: TGCGCCAGCAGTGTATGGGGCTTCGGGGAGCTGTTTTTT.

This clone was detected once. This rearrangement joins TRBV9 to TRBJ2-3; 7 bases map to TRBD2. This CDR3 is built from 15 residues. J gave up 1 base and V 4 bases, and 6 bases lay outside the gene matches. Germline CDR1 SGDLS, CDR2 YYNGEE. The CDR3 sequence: CASSPRGEGTDTQYF. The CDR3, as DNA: TGTGCCAGCAGCCCTCGGGGGGAGGGCACAGATACGCAGTATTTT. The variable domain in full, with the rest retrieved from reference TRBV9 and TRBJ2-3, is DSGVTQTPKHLITATGQRVTLRCSPRSGDLSVYWYQQSLDQGLQFLIQYYNGEERAKGNILERFSAQQFPDLHSELNLSSLELGDSALYFCASSPRGEGTDTQYFGPGTRLTVL.

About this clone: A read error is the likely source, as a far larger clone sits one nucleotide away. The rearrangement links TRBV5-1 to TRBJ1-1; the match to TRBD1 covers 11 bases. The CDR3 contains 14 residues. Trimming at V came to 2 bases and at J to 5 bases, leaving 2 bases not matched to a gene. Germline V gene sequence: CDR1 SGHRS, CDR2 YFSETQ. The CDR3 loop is CASSLGTGGTEAFF. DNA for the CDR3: TGCGCCAGCAGCTTAGGGACAGGGGGTACTGAAGCTTTCTTT. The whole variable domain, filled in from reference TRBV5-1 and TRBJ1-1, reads KAGVTQTPRYLIKTRGQQVTLSCSPISGHRSVSWYQQTPGQGLQFLFEYFSETQRNKGNFPGRFSGRQFSNSRSEMNVSTLELGDSALYLCASSLGTGGTEAFFGQGTRLTVV.

CDR3 coding DNA: TGCGCCAGCAGTGAGTCGAGAGGGAATTCACCCCTCCACTTT. Its translation is CASSESRGNSPLHF. The genes are TRBV10-2 and TRBJ1-6; D call uncertain. This CDR3 is built from 14 residues. Germline CDR1 WSHSY, CDR2 SAAADI. The V and J ends lost 0 bases and 7 bases respectively, with 7 bases between them.

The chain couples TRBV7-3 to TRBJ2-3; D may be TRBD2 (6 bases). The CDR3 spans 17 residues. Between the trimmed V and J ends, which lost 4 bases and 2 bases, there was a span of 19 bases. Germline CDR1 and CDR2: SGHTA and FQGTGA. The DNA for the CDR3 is TGTGCCAGCAGCTCCGAACCACTCCGGGGGAACACAGATACGCAGTATTTT. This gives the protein CASSSEPLRGNTDTQYF.

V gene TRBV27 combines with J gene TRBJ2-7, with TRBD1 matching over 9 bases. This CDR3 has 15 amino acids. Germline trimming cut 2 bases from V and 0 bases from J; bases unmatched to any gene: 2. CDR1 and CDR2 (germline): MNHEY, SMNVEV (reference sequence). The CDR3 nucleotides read TGTGCCAGCAGTTTAGGGACAGGGAGCTCCTACGAGCAGTACTTC. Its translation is CASSLGTGSSYEQYF.

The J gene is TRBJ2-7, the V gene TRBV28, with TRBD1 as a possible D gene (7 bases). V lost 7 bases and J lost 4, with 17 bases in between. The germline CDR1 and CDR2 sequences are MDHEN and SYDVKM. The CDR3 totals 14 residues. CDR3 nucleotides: TGTGCCAGCACCCAGGGGGGAGCGGCTTACGAGCAGTACTTC. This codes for CASTQGGAAYEQYF.

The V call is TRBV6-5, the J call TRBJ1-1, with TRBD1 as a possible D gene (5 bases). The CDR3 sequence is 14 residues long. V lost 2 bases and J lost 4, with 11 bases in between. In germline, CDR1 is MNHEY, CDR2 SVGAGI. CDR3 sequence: CASSYPGRSTEAFF. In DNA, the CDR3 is TGTGCCAGCAGTTACCCAGGGCGAAGCACTGAAGCTTTCTTT.

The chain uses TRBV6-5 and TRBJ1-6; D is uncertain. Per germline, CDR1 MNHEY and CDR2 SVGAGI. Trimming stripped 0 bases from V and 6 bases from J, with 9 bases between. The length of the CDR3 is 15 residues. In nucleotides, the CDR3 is TGTGCCAGCAGTTACTCTCGAGGCAGTAATTCACCCCTCCACTTT. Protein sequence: CASSYSRGSNSPLHF.

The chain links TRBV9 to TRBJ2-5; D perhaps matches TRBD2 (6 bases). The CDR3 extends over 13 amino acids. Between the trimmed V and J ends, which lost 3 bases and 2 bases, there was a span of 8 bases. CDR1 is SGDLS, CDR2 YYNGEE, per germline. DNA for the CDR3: TGTGCCAGCAGCGGGGACTTTCAAGAGACCCAGTACTTC. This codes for CASSGDFQETQYF.

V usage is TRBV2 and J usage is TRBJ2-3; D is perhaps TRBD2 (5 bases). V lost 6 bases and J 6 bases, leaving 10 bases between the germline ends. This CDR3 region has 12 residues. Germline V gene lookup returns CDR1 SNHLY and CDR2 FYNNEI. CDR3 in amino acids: CASSRWEDTQYF. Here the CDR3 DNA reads TGTGCCAGCAGCCGTTGGGAGGATACGCAGTATTTT.

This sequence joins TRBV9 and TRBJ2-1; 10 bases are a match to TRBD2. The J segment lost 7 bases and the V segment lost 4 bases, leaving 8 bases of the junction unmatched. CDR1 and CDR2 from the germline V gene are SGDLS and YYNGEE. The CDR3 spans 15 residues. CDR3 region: CASSLSGRRVNEQFF. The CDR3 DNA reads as TGTGCCAGCAGCCTTAGCGGGAGGCGTGTAAATGAGCAGTTCTTC.

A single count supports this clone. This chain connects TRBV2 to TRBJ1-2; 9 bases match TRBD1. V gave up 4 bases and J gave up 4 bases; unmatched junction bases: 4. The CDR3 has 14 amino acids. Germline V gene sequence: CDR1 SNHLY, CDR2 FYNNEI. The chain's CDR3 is CASSVEQGAYGYTF. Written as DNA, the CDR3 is TGTGCCAGCAGTGTAGAACAGGGGGCCTATGGCTACACCTTC. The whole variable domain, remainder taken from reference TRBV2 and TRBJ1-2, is EPEVTQTPSHQVTQMGQEVILRCVPISNHLYFYWYRQILGQKVEFLVSFYNNEISEKSEIFDDQFSVERPDGSNFTLKIRSTKLEDSAMYFCASSVEQGAYGYTFGSGTRLTVV.

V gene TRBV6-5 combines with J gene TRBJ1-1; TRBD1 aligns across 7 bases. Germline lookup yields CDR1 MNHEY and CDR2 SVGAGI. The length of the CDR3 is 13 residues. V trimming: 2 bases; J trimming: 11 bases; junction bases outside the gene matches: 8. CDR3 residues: CASSYPGVQGAFF. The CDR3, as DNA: TGTGCCAGCAGTTACCCTGGAGTACAGGGGGCTTTCTTT.

The CDR3 loop is CASSLAIGGGGELFF. In nucleotides, the CDR3 is TGTGCCAGCAGCTTAGCTATCGGGGGTGGCGGGGAGCTGTTTTTT. The V and J genes are TRBV7-8 and TRBJ2-2, with D tentatively TRBD2 (6 bases). There are 15 residues in the CDR3. The V gene's germline CDR1 is SGHVS and CDR2 FQNEAQ. V was clipped by 0 bases and J by 7 bases, with 12 bases between them.

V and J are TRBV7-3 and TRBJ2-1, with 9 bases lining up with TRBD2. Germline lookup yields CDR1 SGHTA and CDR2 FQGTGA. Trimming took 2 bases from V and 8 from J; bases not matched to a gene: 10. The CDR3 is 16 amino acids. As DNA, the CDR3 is TGTGCCAGCAGCTTATCCCTTAGCGGGGGTAGGGATGAGCAGTTCTTC. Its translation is CASSLSLSGGRDEQFF.